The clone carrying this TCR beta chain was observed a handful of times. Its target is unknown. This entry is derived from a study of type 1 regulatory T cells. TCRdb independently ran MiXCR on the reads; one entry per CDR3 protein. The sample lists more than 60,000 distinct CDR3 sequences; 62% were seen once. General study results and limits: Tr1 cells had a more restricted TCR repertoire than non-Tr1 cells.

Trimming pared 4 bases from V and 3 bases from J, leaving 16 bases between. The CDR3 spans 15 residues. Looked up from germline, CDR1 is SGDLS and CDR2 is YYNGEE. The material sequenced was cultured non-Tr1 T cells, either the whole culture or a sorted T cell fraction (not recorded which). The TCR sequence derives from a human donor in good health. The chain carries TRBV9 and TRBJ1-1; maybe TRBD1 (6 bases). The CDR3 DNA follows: TGTGCCAGCAGCAGGGGGACCCTGGGGGACACTGAAGCTTTCTTT. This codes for CASSRGTLGDTEAFF. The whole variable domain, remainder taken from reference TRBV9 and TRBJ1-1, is DSGVTQTPKHLITATGQRVTLRCSPRSGDLSVYWYQQSLDQGLQFLIQYYNGEERAKGNILERFSAQQFPDLHSELNLSSLELGDSALYFCASSRGTLGDTEAFFGQGTRLTVV.